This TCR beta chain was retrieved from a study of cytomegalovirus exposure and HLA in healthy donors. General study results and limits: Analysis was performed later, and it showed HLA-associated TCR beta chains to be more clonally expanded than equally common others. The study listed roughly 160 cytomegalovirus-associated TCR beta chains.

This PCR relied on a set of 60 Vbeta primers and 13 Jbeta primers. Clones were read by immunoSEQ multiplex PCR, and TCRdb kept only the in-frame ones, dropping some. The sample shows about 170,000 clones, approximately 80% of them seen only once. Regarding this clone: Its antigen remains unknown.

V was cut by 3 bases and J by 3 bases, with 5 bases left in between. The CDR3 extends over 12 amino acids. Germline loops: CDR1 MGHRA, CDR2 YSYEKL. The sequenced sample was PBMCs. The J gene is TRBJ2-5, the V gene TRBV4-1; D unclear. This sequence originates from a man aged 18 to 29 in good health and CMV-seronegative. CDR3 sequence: CASSHNEETQYF. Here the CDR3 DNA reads TGCGCCAGCAGCCACAATGAAGAGACCCAGTACTTC.